Listed here are 5 T cell receptor beta chains from one sample, sequenced in a study of shared clonotypes between healthy human individuals. Measured with immunoSEQ multiplex PCR; TCRdb has only the in-frame clones, and not every one. The sample comprises 1.6 million or so clones, 98% to 99% of which are singletons, and about 0.35% rests with the top ten. The sample comprised naive CD4+ T cells sorted from blood. Subset indicated: CD45RA+ positively selected. These receptors were collected from a man in his thirties or forties in good health.

V usage is TRBV7-9 and J usage is TRBJ1-4; D possibly corresponds to TRBD1 (6 bases). CDR3 length: 17 amino acids. Germline V gene lookup returns CDR1 SEHNR and CDR2 FQNEAQ (reference sequence). The ends were cut back, 5 bases at V and 0 bases at J, with 16 bases in the middle. The CDR3 DNA sequence: TGTGCCAGCAGCCCACAGGGTCGACAAACAACTAATGAAAAACTGTTTTTT. It yields the protein CASSPQGRQTTNEKLFF.

CDR3 residues: CATSRDRPGANVLTF. The CDR3 bases are TGTGCCACCAGCAGAGATCGTCCCGGGGCCAACGTCCTGACTTTC. The genes are TRBV15 and TRBJ2-6; D is ambiguous. This CDR3 has 15 amino acids. With 0 bases removed from V and 4 bases from J, the gap between germline ends came to 7 bases. Germline values: CDR1 LNHNV, CDR2 YYDKDF (reference sequence).

The chain couples TRBV5-1 to TRBJ1-4, with D maybe TRBD1 (5 bases). V was trimmed by 4 bases and J by 0 bases, leaving 7 bases between them. Germline V gene sequence: CDR1 SGHRS, CDR2 YFSETQ. The CDR3 consists of 14 residues. This CDR3 is CASSPDTTNEKLFF. In nucleotides, the CDR3 is TGCGCCAGCAGCCCGGACACAACTAATGAAAAACTGTTTTTT.

The V call is TRBV5-4, the J call TRBJ1-1; the match to TRBD1 covers 8 bases. The CDR3 has 14 amino acids. V was clipped by 3 bases and J by 0 bases; unmatched bases: 1. Germline values: CDR1 SGHNT, CDR2 YYREEE (reference sequence). The chain's CDR3 is CASSWDRLNTEAFF. DNA of the CDR3: TGTGCCAGCAGCTGGGACAGGTTGAACACTGAAGCTTTCTTT.

The rearrangement uses TRBV19 and TRBJ2-2; TRBD2 might be the D (6 bases). The germline CDR1 and CDR2 sequences are LNHDA and SQIVND (reference sequence). The V and J ends lost 3 bases and 4 bases respectively, with 12 bases between them. The length of the CDR3 is 15 residues. This CDR3 is CASSMFGGRTGELFF. As DNA, the CDR3 is TGTGCCAGTAGTATGTTCGGGGGTCGCACCGGGGAGCTGTTTTTT.